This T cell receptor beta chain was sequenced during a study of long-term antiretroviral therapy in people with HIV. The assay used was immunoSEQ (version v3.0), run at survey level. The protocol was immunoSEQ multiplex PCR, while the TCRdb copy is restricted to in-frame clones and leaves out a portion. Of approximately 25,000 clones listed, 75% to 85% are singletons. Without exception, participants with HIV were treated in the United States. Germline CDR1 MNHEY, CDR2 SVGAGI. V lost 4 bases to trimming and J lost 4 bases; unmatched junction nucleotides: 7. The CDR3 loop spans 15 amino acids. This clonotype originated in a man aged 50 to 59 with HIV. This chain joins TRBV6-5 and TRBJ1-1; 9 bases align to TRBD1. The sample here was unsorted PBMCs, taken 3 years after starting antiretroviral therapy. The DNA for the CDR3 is TGTGCCAGCAGTTTCAGAGACAGGGGGTTCACTGAAGCTTTCTTT. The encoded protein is CASSFRDRGFTEAFF.